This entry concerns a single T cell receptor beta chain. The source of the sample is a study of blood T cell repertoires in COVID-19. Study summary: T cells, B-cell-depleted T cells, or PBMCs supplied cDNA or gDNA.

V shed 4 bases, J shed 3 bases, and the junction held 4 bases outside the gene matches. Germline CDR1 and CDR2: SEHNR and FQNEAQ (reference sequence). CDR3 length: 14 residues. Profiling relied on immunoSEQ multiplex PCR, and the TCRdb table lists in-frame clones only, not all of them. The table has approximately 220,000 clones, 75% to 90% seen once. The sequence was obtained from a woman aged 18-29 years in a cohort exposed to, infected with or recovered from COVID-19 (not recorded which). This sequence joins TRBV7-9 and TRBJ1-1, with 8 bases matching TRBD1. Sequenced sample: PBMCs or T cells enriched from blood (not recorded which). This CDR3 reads CASSSLTGDTEAFF. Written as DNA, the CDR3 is TGTGCCAGCAGCTCCCTGACAGGGGACACTGAAGCTTTCTTT.